This TCR beta chain was identified in a study of T cells after yellow fever vaccination. Study-wide results and limits: When the response was secondary, it was weaker but reached its peak faster, day 5 versus 15. Clones that expanded after primary vaccination mostly reappeared after the booster (over 95% CD4, roughly 90% CD8).

Germline CDR1 reads SGHNT; CDR2 reads YYREEE (reference sequence). The CDR3 length is 15 residues. They built TCR cDNA with 5'RACE template switching, a step that put in a universal primer site and UMIs. MiXCR was run by TCRdb on the 5' RACE reads, yielding one entry per CDR3 protein. In the table there are just over 300,000 distinct CDR3 sequences, around 4% of which are singletons. This clonotype was detected a few times. Its matching antigen is unknown. A read error may account for a junction end that differs from germline. This receptor was obtained from a man younger than 35 who received the YFV17D yellow fever vaccine. Here the sequenced sample was PBMCs, taken on the day of the yellow fever booster vaccination. The genes are TRBV5-4 and TRBJ2-1; 8 nucleotides agree with TRBD1. CDR3 in amino acids: CASSLDRAKYNEQFF. CDR3 nucleotides: TGTGCCAGCAGTTTGGACAGGGCTAAATACAATGAGCAGTTCTTC.